This T cell receptor (beta chain) was sequenced for a study of cytomegalovirus exposure and HLA in healthy donors (dated by TCRdb to 2017 to 2019). For the wider study: According to an earlier analysis of 587 of the donors, 200 million or so T cells yielded 95 million to 140 million unique TCR beta sequences and about 280 Gb of sequence data. To study patterns of TCR occurrence, a later analysis re-analyzed previously published TCR beta repertoires from under 750 donors and added high-resolution HLA genotyping. Of the 300 to 500 genotyped donors, 81% were placed in the genetic ancestry cluster associated with self-reported Caucasian donors. The study combined high-throughput TCR immunosequencing, statistical association of individual TCRs with disease status, and machine learning to predict cytomegalovirus infection status. Rather than using new phenotypic data, the later analysis identified candidate immune exposures from TCR beta sequences and from how often those sequences occurred across donors. Besides the first cohort of under 700 subjects, a separate validation cohort made up of 120 different subjects was used. All discovery cohort repertoires had been generated using a single sequencing platform. To decide whether each TCR beta V gene segment behaved as functional or pseudogenic, an earlier analysis of over 500 of the donors relied on high-throughput TCR beta sequencing. The study aimed to test whether cataloging public T cell receptors could reveal signatures of past pathogen exposure. Roughly 300 gigabases of sequencing data and approximately 85 million unique TCR sequences were included in an early release covering 550 to 650 HLA-typed donors. Across 300 to 500 genotyped donors of the cohort, an average of about 220,000 unique TCR beta nucleotide sequences per donor were sequenced, and around 20% of those sequences were non-productive. The study used immunosequencing to profile the T cell repertoires of approximately 650 subjects and linked those repertoires to cytomegalovirus serostatus. HLA typing covered class I and class II loci at four-digit resolution. Donor age, sex, ethnicity and CMV serostatus were compiled alongside the repertoire data. The number of donors typed differed by locus, with roughly 620-630 for A, B, C, DRB1 and DQB1, 522 for DQA1, 600 to 610 for DPA1, and some 440 for DPB1. A handful of DR-DQ haplotypes were handled as single units for association and clustering because linkage in the cohort was strong. Genome-wide SNP genotypes for about three fifths of the roughly 670 donors were used in a later genetic analysis, which treated that subset as a discovery cohort. Findings and caveats that apply to the study as a whole: In the study, some 180 TCR beta chains were listed as associated with cytomegalovirus. In a later genetic analysis, fewer N-insertions in productive TCRs were reported among donors in an Asian-associated ancestry cluster than the 666-donor mean. Immune exposure information for the cohort was limited to CMV serostatus. A few of the identified cytomegalovirus-associated TCR beta chains were confirmed in vitro to be specific for cytomegalovirus antigens. The earlier analysis of fewer than 750 of the donors excluded around 17 rarely observed V segments, including chromosome 9 orphons, because counts were too low. The authors suggested that the approach could potentially be generalized to other disease states and immunological phenotypes. At a false discovery rate of 0.05, a later analysis linked 15,000 to 20,000 TCR beta sequences to specific HLA alleles. V-gene and J-gene trimming of TCR beta chains was associated with a missense DCLRE1C variant in a later genetic analysis, and the association was replicated in an independent cohort. In a later analysis, several top co-occurrence clusters were reported to appear linked to parvovirus B19, influenza, CMV and Epstein-Barr virus. In a later analysis, most CMV-associated TCR beta chains were found to appear HLA-restricted, with HLA associations seemingly driven largely by CMV exposure. Across donors, most TCR sequences were observed very rarely, whereas some public TCRs were present in many individuals. Because HLA typing was unavailable for some donors at each locus, only the typed subset was used in association tests. When HLA alleles, especially DR and DQ, strongly co-occurred, TCR associations were difficult to assign to individual alleles. A later analysis found that TCR association rates varied across HLA loci, with DRB1 alleles showing the most associated TCRs and HLA-C alleles the fewest. Roughly uniform sequencing depth across donors was assumed in presence/absence analyses, although this assumption may not hold. The sequencing pipeline was judged likely to have produced a cluster of highly shared sequence variants as a technical artifact. Only TCR beta chains were sequenced in this cohort, and the absence of alpha or paired-chain data limited detectable features. Because the 87-base-pair reads could not distinguish some IMGT-functional V segments, including TRBV6-2 and TRBV6-3, those segments were excluded. A further reported finding was that TCR beta sequences accurately predicted the HLA-A and HLA-B alleles for most subjects in the first cohort. An earlier analysis of around 540 of the donors showed that most TCR beta V segments appeared in productive rearrangements either about 87% or about 30% of the time, which broadly matched IMGT annotations. In a later analysis, HLA-associated TCR beta chains were found to be more clonally expanded and to have lower generation probabilities than equally common non-associated chains. The classifier was reported to diagnose cytomegalovirus status with high specificity and sensitivity in both the original cohort and the validation cohort. Correlated functional status among segregating V segments might be attributable to linkage disequilibrium, but an unknown experimental factor could not be ruled out.

Preparation of the library involved the immunoSEQ multiplex PCR assay. The multiplex PCR relied on a mix of 60 forward primers for TCR Vbeta segments and 13 reverse primers for TCR Jbeta segments. The CDR3 region of rearranged TCR beta genes was amplified from genomic DNA by a multiplex PCR assay. Amplified TCR beta libraries were sequenced as 87-base-pair reads on the Illumina HiSeq System. On the study's bioinformatics: A later analysis counted tens of millions of unique TCR beta chains across the 550 to 700 repertoires, and around 12 million of these chains were shared by at least two donors. Raw reads were error-corrected and collapsed into unique sequences by a nearest-neighbor algorithm in which closely related sequences were merged to remove PCR and sequencing errors. To assign V, D and J gene segments, CDR3 sequences were aligned to IMGT reference sequences. For a sequence to be retained, a match of at least six nucleotides was required to both a V gene segment and a J gene segment. Rearrangements were classified as productive when the CDR3 lacked stop codons and remained in frame with V and J, and all other rearrangements were classified as non-productive. Following IMGT convention, CDR3 was defined as the stretch from the second conserved V-encoded cysteine to the conserved J-encoded phenylalanine. In an earlier analysis of just under 600 of the donors, sequences lacking an unambiguous match to a single V gene segment were excluded. In an earlier analysis of around 590 of the donors, a V segment was called functional when productive rearrangements were above 56.7%, and segregating when the standard deviation between donors exceeded 5%. A statistical classification framework was built to diagnose cytomegalovirus status from the catalog of TCR beta chain sequences. A later analysis assigned V and J genes by comparing TCR nucleotide sequences with IMGT/GENE-DB human TR gene sequences. In a later analysis, CDR3 sequences and most-parsimonious VDJ recombination scenarios were assigned using the TCRdist pipeline. In a later analysis, each TCR beta chain was defined by its CDR3 amino acid sequence together with its V-gene family, and reads lacking a unique V-gene family were excluded. In a later analysis, 450 to 600 highly shared, low-generation-probability nucleotide sequences were removed to address suspected cross-contamination and a sequencing artifact. In a later analysis, a clonal expansion index was calculated for each public chain from normalized within-repertoire ranks of inferred template counts. In a later analysis, generation probabilities were computed with a VDJ recombination model fitted to out-of-frame rearrangements, and the resulting probabilities were checked against IGoR. In a later analysis, hypergeometric tests were used to score TCR-TCR, TCR-HLA and TCR-CMV co-occurrence, with a repertoire-size bias correction applied to TCR pairs. In a later analysis, false discovery rates were estimated by permuting HLA or CMV assignments 20 times. A later analysis grouped co-occurring TCRs with DBSCAN, adding TCRdist sequence similarity when clustering within HLA-allele-positive subsets. Repertoires with fewer than 30,000 or more than 120,000 public chains, plus five repertoires with anomalous nucleotide sharing, were excluded from co-occurrence clustering. Here the immuneACCESS table is served through TCRdb, limited to in-frame sequences with V and J called. Missing clones are a known gap in these copies; in checked studies unresolved V genes cover under half, and the rest lacks a known reason. V and J calls and clone size are copied from that table; D and trimming were computed from the DNA. In this sample the table shows 95,000 to 150,000 clones, 63% of which occur a single time. The leading ten clones occupy 9% to 10% of the sample.

In total, roughly 670 healthy bone marrow donors made up the cohort. Cohort members were all nominally healthy when sampled, although unrecorded immune exposures were likely present. The donor was CMV seropositive and was included in the group of some 290 seropositive cohort members. Every donor gave a peripheral blood sample, and the peripheral blood mononuclear cells from that sample were used for TCR beta sequencing. Genomic DNA was extracted from the blood cell samples with the Qiagen DNeasy Blood Extraction Kit. The CDR3 holds 16 amino acids from the cysteine to the phenylalanine. Only the CDR3 DNA is retained, 48 bases long and in frame from the first base. Sequences SEHNR (CDR1) and FQNEAQ (CDR2) are obtained from the germline V gene (reference sequence). V loses 5 bases at its end and J loses 6 bases; junction bases beyond the gene matches: 15. As for this clone: Its antigen target is currently unknown. No per-base quality is available; no much larger clone lies one base away.

The sample consisted of PBMCs. The chain is encoded by TRBV7-9 joined to TRBJ2-5; TRBD1 matches 7 bases in the middle. This receptor was taken from a man between 40 and 49 years old in good health and CMV-seropositive. This receptor carries the CDR3 CASSPPVTGQPKTQYF. The sequenced DNA: TGTGCCAGCAGCCCCCCTGTAACGGGACAGCCGAAGACCCAGTACTTC.